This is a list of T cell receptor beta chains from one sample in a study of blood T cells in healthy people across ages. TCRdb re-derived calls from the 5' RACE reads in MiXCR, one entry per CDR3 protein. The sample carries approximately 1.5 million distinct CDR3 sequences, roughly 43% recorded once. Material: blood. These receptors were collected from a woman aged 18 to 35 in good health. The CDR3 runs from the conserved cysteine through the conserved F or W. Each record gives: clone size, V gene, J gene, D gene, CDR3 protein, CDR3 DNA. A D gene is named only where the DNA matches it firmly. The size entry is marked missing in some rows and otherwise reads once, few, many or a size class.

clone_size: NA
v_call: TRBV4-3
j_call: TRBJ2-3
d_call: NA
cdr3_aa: CASSQDPAATLGDTQYF
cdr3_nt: TGCGCCAGCAGCCAAGATCCGGCGGCCACCCTTGGGGATACGCAGTATTTT

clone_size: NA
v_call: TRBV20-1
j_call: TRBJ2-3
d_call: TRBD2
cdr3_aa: CSATLAGGLTDTQYF
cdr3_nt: TGCAGTGCCACTCTAGCGGGGGGGCTCACAGATACGCAGTATTTT

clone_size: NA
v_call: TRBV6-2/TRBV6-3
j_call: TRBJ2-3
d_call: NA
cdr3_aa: CASSYYPGESTDTQYF
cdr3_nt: TGTGCCAGCAGTTACTACCCCGGGGAAAGCACAGATACGCAGTATTTT

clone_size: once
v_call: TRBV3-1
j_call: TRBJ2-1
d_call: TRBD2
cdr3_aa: CASSQAPGLAGGLYNEQFF
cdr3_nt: TGTGCCAGCAGCCAAGCCCCCGGACTAGCGGGAGGGCTCTACAATGAGCAGTTCTTC

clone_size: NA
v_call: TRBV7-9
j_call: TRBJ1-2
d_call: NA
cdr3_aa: CASSLDEGGGYTF
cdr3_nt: TGTGCCAGCAGCTTAGACGAGGGTGGGGGCTACACCTTC

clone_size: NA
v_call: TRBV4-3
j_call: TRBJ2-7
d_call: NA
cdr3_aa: CASSQVPLYNEQYF
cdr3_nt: TGCGCCAGCAGCCAAGTACCGCTATACAATGAGCAGTACTTC

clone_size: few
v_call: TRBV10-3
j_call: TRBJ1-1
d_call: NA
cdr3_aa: CAIGPGLTEAFF
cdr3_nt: TGTGCCATCGGCCCAGGGCTCACTGAAGCTTTCTTT

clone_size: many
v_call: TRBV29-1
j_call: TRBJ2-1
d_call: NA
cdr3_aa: CSVAPSSYNEQFF
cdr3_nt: TGCAGCGTTGCACCGAGCTCCTACAATGAGCAGTTCTTC

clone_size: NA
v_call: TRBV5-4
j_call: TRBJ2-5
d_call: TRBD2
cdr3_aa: CASSLERAGATQYF
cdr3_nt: TGTGCCAGCAGCTTGGAGCGAGCGGGGGCGACCCAGTACTTC

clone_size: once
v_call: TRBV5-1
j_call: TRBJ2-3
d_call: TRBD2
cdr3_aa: CASSDGTSAADTQYF
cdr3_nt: TGCGCCAGCAGCGATGGGACTAGCGCCGCAGATACGCAGTATTTT

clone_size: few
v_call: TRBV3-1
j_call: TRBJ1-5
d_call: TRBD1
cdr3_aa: CASSQTGQGYQPQHF
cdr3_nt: TGTGCCAGCAGCCAAACGGGACAGGGGTATCAGCCCCAGCATTTT

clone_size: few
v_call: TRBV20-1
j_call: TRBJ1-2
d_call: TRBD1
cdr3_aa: CSAREGTDYGYTF
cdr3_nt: TGCAGTGCTAGAGAGGGGACAGACTATGGCTACACCTTC

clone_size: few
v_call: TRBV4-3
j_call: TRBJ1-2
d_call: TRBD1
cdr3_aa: CASSPGGQGNYGYTF
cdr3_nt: TGCGCCAGCAGCCCCGGGGGACAGGGGAACTATGGCTACACCTTC

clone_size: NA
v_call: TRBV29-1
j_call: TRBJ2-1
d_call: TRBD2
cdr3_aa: CSVEDMVGTSGYNEQFF
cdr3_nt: TGCAGCGTTGAAGATATGGTGGGGACTAGCGGCTACAATGAGCAGTTCTTC

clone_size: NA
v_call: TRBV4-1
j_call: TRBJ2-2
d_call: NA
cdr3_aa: CASSRLHGSPAGELFF
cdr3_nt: TGCGCCAGCAGCCGGTTACACGGGTCGCCCGCCGGGGAGCTGTTTTTT

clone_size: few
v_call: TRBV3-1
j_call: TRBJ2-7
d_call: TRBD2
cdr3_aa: CASSQGSGREQYF
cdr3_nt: TGTGCCAGCAGCCAAGGTAGCGGGCGTGAGCAGTACTTC

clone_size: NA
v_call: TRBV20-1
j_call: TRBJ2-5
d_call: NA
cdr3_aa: CSARGTAGRETQYF
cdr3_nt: TGCAGTGCTAGAGGGACAGCAGGCCGGGAGACCCAGTACTTC

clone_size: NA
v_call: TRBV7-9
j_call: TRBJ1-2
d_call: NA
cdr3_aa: CASSASSWVNYGYTF
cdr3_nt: TGTGCCAGCAGCGCCAGCAGTTGGGTTAACTATGGCTACACCTTC

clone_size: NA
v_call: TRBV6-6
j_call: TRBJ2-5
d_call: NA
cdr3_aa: CASSYAAGPQETQYF
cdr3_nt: TGTGCCAGCAGTTACGCGGCGGGACCCCAAGAGACCCAGTACTTC

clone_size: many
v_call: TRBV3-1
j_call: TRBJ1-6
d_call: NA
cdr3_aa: CASSSTTAISLHF
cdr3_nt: TGTGCCAGCAGCTCTACGACAGCTATCTCCCTCCACTTT

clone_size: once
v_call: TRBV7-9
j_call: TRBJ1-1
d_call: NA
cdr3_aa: CASNLGENTEAFF
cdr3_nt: TGTGCCAGCAACTTGGGGGAGAACACTGAAGCTTTCTTT

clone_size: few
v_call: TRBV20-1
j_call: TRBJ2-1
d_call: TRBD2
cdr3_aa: CSASKRGGFDNEQFF
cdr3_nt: TGCAGTGCTAGCAAGCGGGGGGGCTTCGACAATGAGCAGTTCTTC

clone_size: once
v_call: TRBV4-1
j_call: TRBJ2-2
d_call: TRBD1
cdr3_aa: CASSGTEYTGELFF
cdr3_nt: TGCGCCAGCAGCGGGACAGAATATACCGGGGAGCTGTTTTTT

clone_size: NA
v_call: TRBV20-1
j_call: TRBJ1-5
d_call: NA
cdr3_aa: CSARGIRGGQPQHF
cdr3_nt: TGCAGTGCTAGAGGAATCAGGGGCGGTCAGCCCCAGCATTTT

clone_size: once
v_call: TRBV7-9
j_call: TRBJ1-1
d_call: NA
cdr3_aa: CASGFRGNTEAFF
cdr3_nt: TGTGCCAGCGGGTTTCGGGGGAACACTGAAGCTTTCTTT

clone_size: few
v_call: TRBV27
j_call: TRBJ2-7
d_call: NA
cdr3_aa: CASSLLSGPPPHEQYF
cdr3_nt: TGTGCCAGCAGTTTATTGAGCGGACCTCCCCCCCACGAGCAGTACTTC

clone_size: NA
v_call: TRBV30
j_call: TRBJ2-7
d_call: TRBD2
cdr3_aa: CAWSGISGNYEQYF
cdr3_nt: TGTGCCTGGAGTGGAATAAGCGGGAACTACGAGCAGTACTTC

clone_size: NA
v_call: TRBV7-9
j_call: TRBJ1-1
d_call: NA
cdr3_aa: CASSPILPAAFF
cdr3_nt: TGTGCCAGCAGCCCCATTCTTCCTGCGGCTTTCTTT

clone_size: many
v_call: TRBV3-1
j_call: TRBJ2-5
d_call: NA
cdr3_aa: CASSTVTEETQYF
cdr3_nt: TGTGCCAGCAGCACAGTGACTGAAGAGACCCAGTACTTC

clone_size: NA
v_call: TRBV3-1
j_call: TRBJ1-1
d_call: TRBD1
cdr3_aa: CASSRGGGMNTEAFF
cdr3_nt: TGTGCCAGCAGCCGAGGGGGCGGGATGAACACTGAAGCTTTCTTT

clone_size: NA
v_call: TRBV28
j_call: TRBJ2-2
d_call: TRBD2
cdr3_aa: CASSFPLAGVDTGELFF
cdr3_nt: TGTGCCAGCAGTTTTCCCTTAGCGGGAGTGGACACCGGGGAGCTGTTTTTT

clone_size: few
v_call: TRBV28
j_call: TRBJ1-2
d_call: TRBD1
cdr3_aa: CASSQGQAPKGYTF
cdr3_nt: TGTGCCAGCAGTCAGGGACAGGCCCCCAAGGGCTACACCTTC

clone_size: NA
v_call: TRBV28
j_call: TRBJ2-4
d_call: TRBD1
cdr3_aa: CASRPNPGQGENIQYF
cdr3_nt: TGTGCCAGCAGGCCCAACCCGGGACAGGGAGAAAACATTCAGTACTTC

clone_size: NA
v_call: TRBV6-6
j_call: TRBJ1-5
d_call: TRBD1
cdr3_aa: CASSSGTGGGQPQHF
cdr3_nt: TGTGCCAGCAGTTCCGGGACAGGGGGCGGTCAGCCCCAGCATTTT

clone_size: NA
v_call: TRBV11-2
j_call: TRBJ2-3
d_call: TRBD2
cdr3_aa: CASSPTGTSSTDTQYF
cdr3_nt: TGTGCCAGCAGCCCGACCGGGACTAGCAGCACAGATACGCAGTATTTT

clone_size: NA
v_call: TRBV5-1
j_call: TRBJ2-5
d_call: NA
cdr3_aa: CASSLLYGGAWQETQYF
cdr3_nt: TGCGCCAGCAGCTTGTTGTATGGGGGGGCATGGCAAGAGACCCAGTACTTC

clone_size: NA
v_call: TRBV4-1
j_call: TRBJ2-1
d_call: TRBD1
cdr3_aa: CASSHPLDRVSHEQFF
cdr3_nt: TGCGCCAGCAGCCACCCGTTGGACAGGGTGTCTCATGAGCAGTTCTTC

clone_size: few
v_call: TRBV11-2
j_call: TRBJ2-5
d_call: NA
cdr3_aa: CASSWYRDETQYF
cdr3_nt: TGTGCCAGCAGTTGGTACAGGGATGAGACCCAGTACTTC

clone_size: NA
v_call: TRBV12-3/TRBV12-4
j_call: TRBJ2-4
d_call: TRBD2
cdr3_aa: CASSFGTSGVTYGQYF
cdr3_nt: TGTGCCAGCAGTTTCGGTACTAGCGGGGTTACCTACGGGCAATACTTC

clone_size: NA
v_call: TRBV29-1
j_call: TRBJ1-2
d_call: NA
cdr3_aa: CSVVQGYGYTF
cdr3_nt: TGCAGCGTTGTTCAGGGCTATGGCTACACCTTC

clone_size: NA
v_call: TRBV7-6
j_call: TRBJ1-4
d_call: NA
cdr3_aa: CASSLDGGRNEKLFF
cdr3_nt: TGTGCCAGCAGCTTAGATGGGGGAAGAAATGAAAAACTGTTTTTT

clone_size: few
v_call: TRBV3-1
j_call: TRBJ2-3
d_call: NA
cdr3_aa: CASSPNVDTQYF
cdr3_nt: TGTGCCAGCAGCCCCAACGTAGATACGCAGTATTTT

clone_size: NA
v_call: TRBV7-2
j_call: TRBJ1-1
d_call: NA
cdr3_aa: CASSLTRNIRGTEAFF
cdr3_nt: TGTGCCAGCAGCTTAACGCGGAACATCAGGGGCACTGAAGCTTTCTTT

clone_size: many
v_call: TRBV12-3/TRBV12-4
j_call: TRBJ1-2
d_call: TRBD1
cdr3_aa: CASSRTGGPYGYTF
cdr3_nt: TGTGCCAGCAGTCGGACAGGGGGCCCCTATGGCTACACCTTC

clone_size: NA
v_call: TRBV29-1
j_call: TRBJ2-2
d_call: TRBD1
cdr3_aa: CSVVGGQGNTGELFF
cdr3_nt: TGCAGCGTTGTGGGGGGACAGGGAAACACCGGGGAGCTGTTTTTT

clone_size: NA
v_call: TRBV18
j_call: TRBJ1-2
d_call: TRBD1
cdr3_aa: CASSPRRDRGDGYTF
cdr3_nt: TGTGCCAGCTCACCTCGCCGGGACAGGGGAGATGGCTACACCTTC

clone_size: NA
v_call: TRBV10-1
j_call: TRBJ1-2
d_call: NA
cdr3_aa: CASSERTVPNYGYTF
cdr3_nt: TGCGCCAGCAGTGAACGGACAGTTCCGAACTATGGCTACACCTTC

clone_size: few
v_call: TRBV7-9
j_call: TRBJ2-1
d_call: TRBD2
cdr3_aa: CASSWKLAGVSNNEQFF
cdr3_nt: TGTGCCAGCAGCTGGAAACTAGCGGGAGTTTCCAACAATGAGCAGTTCTTC

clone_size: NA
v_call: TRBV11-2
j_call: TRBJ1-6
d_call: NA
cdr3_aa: CASSLLLPPPHF
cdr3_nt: TGTGCCAGCAGCTTACTTTTGCCACCCCCCCACTTT

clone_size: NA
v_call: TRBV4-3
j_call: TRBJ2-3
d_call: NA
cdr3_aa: CASSQDVFGTTDTQYF
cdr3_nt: TGCGCCAGCAGCCAAGATGTTTTCGGGACGACAGATACGCAGTATTTT

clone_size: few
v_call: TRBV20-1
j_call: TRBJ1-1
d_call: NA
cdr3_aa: CSASRGVNTEAFF
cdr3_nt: TGCAGTGCTAGTCGAGGGGTGAACACTGAAGCTTTCTTT

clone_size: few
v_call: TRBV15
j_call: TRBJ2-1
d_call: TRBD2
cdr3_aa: CATSRDWPSGAREQFF
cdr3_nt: TGTGCCACCAGCAGAGATTGGCCTAGCGGGGCGAGAGAGCAGTTCTTC

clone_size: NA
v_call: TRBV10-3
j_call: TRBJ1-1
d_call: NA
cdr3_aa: CAIKVGENTEAFF
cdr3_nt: TGTGCCATCAAAGTAGGAGAGAACACTGAAGCTTTCTTT

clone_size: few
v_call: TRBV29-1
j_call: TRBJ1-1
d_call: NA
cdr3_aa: CSVDANTEAFF
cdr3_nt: TGCAGCGTTGATGCGAACACTGAAGCTTTCTTT

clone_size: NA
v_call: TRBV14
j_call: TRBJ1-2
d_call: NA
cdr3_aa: CASSQDFGAGYGYTF
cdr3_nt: TGTGCCAGCAGCCAAGATTTCGGGGCTGGATATGGCTACACCTTC

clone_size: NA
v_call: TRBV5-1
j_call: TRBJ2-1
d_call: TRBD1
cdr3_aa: CASSSRGLGNEQFF
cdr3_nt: TGCGCCAGCAGCTCGAGGGGGCTCGGCAATGAGCAGTTCTTC

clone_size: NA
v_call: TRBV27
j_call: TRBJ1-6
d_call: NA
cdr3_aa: CASGPAGALHF
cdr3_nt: TGTGCCAGCGGACCTGCGGGGGCCCTCCACTTT

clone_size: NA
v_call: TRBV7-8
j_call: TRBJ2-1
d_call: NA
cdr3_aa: CASSHRDLLDAEQFF
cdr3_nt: TGTGCCAGCAGCCACCGGGACCTACTCGATGCGGAGCAGTTCTTC

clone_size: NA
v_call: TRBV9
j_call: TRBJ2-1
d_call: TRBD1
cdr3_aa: CASSVETGGYGEQFF
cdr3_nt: TGTGCCAGCAGCGTAGAGACAGGGGGATATGGTGAGCAGTTCTTC